This is a list of T cell receptor beta chains from one sample in a study of blood T cell repertoires in COVID-19. Only in-frame clones appear in the TCRdb table, and some are missing; sequencing was by immunoSEQ multiplex PCR. The repertoire holds 200,000 to 300,000 clones, with 86% as singletons. The sequencing sample was made of peripheral blood. The receptors were sampled from a man aged 80 or over with acute or convalescent COVID-19. Each CDR3 is given with its conserved first and last residue. Fields, in order: V gene, clone size, CDR3 length, D gene, J gene, CDR3 protein, CDR3 DNA. D genes are given only for firm matches. Clone size is given for some rows only: seen once, a few or many times, or a class if the clone is expanded.

V gene: TRBV6-2/TRBV6-3; clone size: .; CDR3 length: 15; D gene: TRBD1; J gene: TRBJ1-1; CDR3 protein: CASGRPTGSKTEAFF; CDR3 DNA: TGTGCCAGCGGCCGCCCGACAGGGTCGAAGACTGAAGCTTTCTTT
V gene: TRBV12-3/TRBV12-4; clone size: .; CDR3 length: 13; D gene: .; J gene: TRBJ2-7; CDR3 protein: CASRKTATYEQYF; CDR3 DNA: TGTGCCAGCAGAAAAACAGCTACCTACGAGCAGTACTTC
V gene: TRBV5-4; clone size: .; CDR3 length: 13; D gene: TRBD1; J gene: TRBJ1-2; CDR3 protein: CASSLDRGYGYTF; CDR3 DNA: TGTGCCAGCAGCCTCGACAGGGGTTACGGCTACACCTTC
V gene: TRBV5-1; clone size: .; CDR3 length: 13; D gene: TRBD1; J gene: TRBJ1-2; CDR3 protein: CASSLQGSYGYTF; CDR3 DNA: TGCGCCAGCAGCTTACAGGGGAGCTATGGCTACACCTTC
V gene: TRBV28; clone size: .; CDR3 length: 13; D gene: .; J gene: TRBJ1-5; CDR3 protein: CASSLQGPTSQHF; CDR3 DNA: TGTGCCAGCAGTCTACAGGGCCCGACTTCCCAGCATTTT
V gene: TRBV24-1; clone size: .; CDR3 length: 18; D gene: TRBD1; J gene: TRBJ2-6; CDR3 protein: CATSDRGTGFSGANVLTF; CDR3 DNA: TGTGCCACCAGTGATCGCGGGACAGGGTTTTCTGGGGCCAACGTCCTGACTTTC
V gene: TRBV6-5; clone size: once; CDR3 length: 14; D gene: .; J gene: TRBJ1-1; CDR3 protein: CASSYLTGNTEAFF; CDR3 DNA: TGTGCCAGCAGTTACCTTACAGGGAACACTGAAGCTTTCTTT
V gene: TRBV11-2; clone size: .; CDR3 length: 14; D gene: .; J gene: TRBJ2-5; CDR3 protein: CASSHEQPQETQYF; CDR3 DNA: TGTGCCAGCAGCCACGAACAGCCACAAGAGACCCAGTACTTC
V gene: TRBV24-1; clone size: .; CDR3 length: 14; D gene: .; J gene: TRBJ2-7; CDR3 protein: CATRPKGRSYEQYF; CDR3 DNA: TGTGCCACCAGGCCGAAGGGGCGCAGCTACGAGCAGTACTTC
V gene: TRBV7-9; clone size: once; CDR3 length: 14; D gene: .; J gene: TRBJ1-1; CDR3 protein: CASSLQQAVSEAFF; CDR3 DNA: TGTGCCAGCAGCTTACAACAGGCGGTGTCTGAAGCTTTCTTT
V gene: TRBV7-9; clone size: few; CDR3 length: 17; D gene: TRBD1; J gene: TRBJ1-5; CDR3 protein: CASSRTGRGYSNQPQHF; CDR3 DNA: TGTGCCAGCAGCAGGACAGGGCGAGGGTATAGCAATCAGCCCCAGCATTTT
V gene: TRBV6-4; clone size: .; CDR3 length: 13; D gene: .; J gene: TRBJ1-2; CDR3 protein: CVREGSGSYGYTF; CDR3 DNA: TGTGTCAGGGAGGGATCAGGTTCCTATGGCTACACCTTC
V gene: TRBV19; clone size: .; CDR3 length: 16; D gene: TRBD1; J gene: TRBJ1-2; CDR3 protein: CASSPPWDSTNYGYTF; CDR3 DNA: TGTGCCAGTAGTCCCCCTTGGGACAGCACTAACTATGGCTACACCTTC
V gene: TRBV25-1; clone size: .; CDR3 length: 16; D gene: TRBD2; J gene: TRBJ2-1; CDR3 protein: CASSTSRSASGKEQFF; CDR3 DNA: TGTGCCAGCAGTACCTCCAGGTCGGCAAGCGGGAAAGAGCAGTTCTTC
V gene: TRBV5-4; clone size: once; CDR3 length: 15; D gene: TRBD1; J gene: TRBJ2-5; CDR3 protein: CASSSTGGGEETQYF; CDR3 DNA: TGTGCCAGCAGCTCCACAGGGGGCGGGGAAGAGACCCAGTACTTC
V gene: TRBV29-1; clone size: .; CDR3 length: 13; D gene: .; J gene: TRBJ1-2; CDR3 protein: CSADLPGNYGYTF; CDR3 DNA: TGCAGCGCCGACCTTCCAGGCAACTATGGCTACACCTTC
V gene: TRBV5-1; clone size: .; CDR3 length: 16; D gene: TRBD1; J gene: TRBJ2-4; CDR3 protein: CASSLDGQGWENIQYF; CDR3 DNA: TGCGCCAGCAGCTTGGACGGACAGGGATGGGAAAACATTCAGTACTTC
V gene: TRBV10-1; clone size: .; CDR3 length: 16; D gene: TRBD2; J gene: TRBJ2-3; CDR3 protein: CASSEIAGAFTDTQYF; CDR3 DNA: TGCGCCAGCAGTGAAATAGCGGGGGCCTTCACAGATACGCAGTATTTT
V gene: TRBV19; clone size: .; CDR3 length: 13; D gene: TRBD1; J gene: TRBJ2-7; CDR3 protein: CASKGTGPYEQYF; CDR3 DNA: TGTGCCAGTAAAGGGACAGGGCCCTACGAGCAGTACTTC
V gene: TRBV5-1; clone size: .; CDR3 length: 13; D gene: .; J gene: TRBJ2-5; CDR3 protein: CASSGGRPETQYF; CDR3 DNA: TGCGCCAGCAGTGGGGGCCGGCCAGAGACCCAGTACTTC
V gene: TRBV11-2; clone size: .; CDR3 length: 15; D gene: .; J gene: TRBJ2-5; CDR3 protein: CASSFVGGVQETQYF; CDR3 DNA: TGTGCCAGCAGCTTTGTCGGGGGTGTACAAGAGACCCAGTACTTC
V gene: TRBV6-6; clone size: .; CDR3 length: 15; D gene: TRBD1; J gene: TRBJ2-7; CDR3 protein: CASSRDRDAAYEQYF; CDR3 DNA: TGTGCCAGCAGTCGAGACAGGGACGCAGCATACGAGCAGTACTTC
V gene: TRBV3-1/TRBV3-2; clone size: .; CDR3 length: 16; D gene: TRBD2; J gene: TRBJ2-1; CDR3 protein: CASSASSGSSYNEQFF; CDR3 DNA: TGTGCCAGCAGCGCATCTAGCGGGAGCTCCTACAATGAGCAGTTCTTC
V gene: TRBV28; clone size: .; CDR3 length: 19; D gene: .; J gene: TRBJ2-1; CDR3 protein: CASSPTGRLAQIVYNEQFF; CDR3 DNA: TGTGCCAGCAGTCCGACAGGCAGACTAGCTCAGATAGTATACAATGAGCAGTTCTTC
V gene: TRBV4-3; clone size: .; CDR3 length: 15; D gene: .; J gene: TRBJ1-2; CDR3 protein: CASSQGRQANYGYTF; CDR3 DNA: TGCGCCAGCAGCCAAGGTAGACAAGCTAACTATGGCTACACCTTC
V gene: TRBV2; clone size: .; CDR3 length: 13; D gene: TRBD2; J gene: TRBJ2-3; CDR3 protein: CASGSGRTDTQYF; CDR3 DNA: TGTGCCAGCGGTAGCGGGCGCACAGATACGCAGTATTTT
V gene: TRBV27; clone size: .; CDR3 length: 16; D gene: .; J gene: TRBJ1-6; CDR3 protein: CASSLRQSSYNSPLHF; CDR3 DNA: TGTGCCAGCAGTCTCAGACAGAGCTCCTATAATTCACCCCTCCACTTT
V gene: TRBV7-2; clone size: .; CDR3 length: 14; D gene: .; J gene: TRBJ1-2; CDR3 protein: CASSLAPGNYGYTF; CDR3 DNA: TGTGCCAGCAGCTTAGCGCCGGGTAACTATGGCTACACCTTC
V gene: TRBV7-2; clone size: .; CDR3 length: 14; D gene: .; J gene: TRBJ2-7; CDR3 protein: CASSPLGHYYEQYF; CDR3 DNA: TGTGCCAGCAGCCCGCTCGGACACTACTACGAGCAGTACTTC
V gene: TRBV6-5; clone size: .; CDR3 length: 13; D gene: TRBD2; J gene: TRBJ2-1; CDR3 protein: CASRPGGYNEQFF; CDR3 DNA: TGTGCCAGCAGGCCGGGAGGTTACAATGAGCAGTTCTTC
V gene: TRBV9; clone size: .; CDR3 length: 14; D gene: TRBD1; J gene: TRBJ1-2; CDR3 protein: CASSRNTGDYGYTF; CDR3 DNA: TGTGCCAGCAGCCGAAATACAGGGGACTATGGCTACACCTTC
V gene: TRBV5-4; clone size: .; CDR3 length: 16; D gene: TRBD1; J gene: TRBJ1-2; CDR3 protein: CASSSIGDRGGNGYTF; CDR3 DNA: TGTGCCAGCAGCTCCATTGGGGACAGGGGTGGGAATGGCTACACCTTC
V gene: TRBV27; clone size: .; CDR3 length: 15; D gene: .; J gene: TRBJ1-5; CDR3 protein: CASRTFDGSNQPQHF; CDR3 DNA: TGTGCCAGCAGGACTTTCGACGGAAGCAATCAGCCCCAGCATTTT
V gene: TRBV28; clone size: .; CDR3 length: 14; D gene: .; J gene: TRBJ1-2; CDR3 protein: CASSFFARPRGYTF; CDR3 DNA: TGTGCCAGCAGTTTCTTTGCGAGACCTAGGGGCTACACCTTC
V gene: TRBV28; clone size: .; CDR3 length: 14; D gene: TRBD1; J gene: TRBJ1-1; CDR3 protein: CASITGTGEAEAFF; CDR3 DNA: TGTGCCAGCATCACCGGGACAGGGGAGGCTGAAGCTTTCTTT